These T cell receptor beta chains were read from a single sample in a study of CD8 T cells in ankylosing spondylitis. TCRdb re-analysed the 5' RACE reads in MiXCR, keeping a single row per CDR3 protein. The sample lists approximately 400,000 distinct CDR3 sequences, roughly 25% occurring once. Sequencing input: blood, either unsorted or a sorted T cell fraction (not recorded which). The receptor set was obtained from a male donor with ankylosing spondylitis. Each CDR3 is given with its conserved first and last residue. D genes are given only for firm matches. Where a row states a size, it is once, few, many or the class of an expanded clone; other rows omit it.

j_gene: TRBJ2-1
d_gene: .
abundance: .
v_gene: TRBV25-1
CDR3aa: CASSKPGRGTHEQFF
CDR3nt: TGTGCCAGCAGTAAGCCGGGAAGGGGGACACATGAGCAGTTCTTC

j_gene: TRBJ1-5
d_gene: .
abundance: .
v_gene: TRBV28
CDR3aa: CASSHSPQHF
CDR3nt: TGTGCCAGCAGTCACAGCCCCCAGCATTTT

j_gene: TRBJ1-1
d_gene: .
abundance: .
v_gene: TRBV12-3/TRBV12-4
CDR3aa: CASSSGENTEAFF
CDR3nt: TGTGCCAGCAGTTCAGGGGAGAACACTGAAGCTTTCTTT

j_gene: TRBJ2-3
d_gene: .
abundance: few
v_gene: TRBV20-1
CDR3aa: CSAIGLPGTTDTQYF
CDR3nt: TGCAGTGCTATCGGACTTCCGGGAACCACAGATACGCAGTATTTT

j_gene: TRBJ1-2
d_gene: .
abundance: few
v_gene: TRBV6-1
CDR3aa: CASSEGGHGGYTF
CDR3nt: TGTGCCAGCAGTGAAGGCGGGCACGGAGGCTACACCTTC

j_gene: TRBJ2-3
d_gene: .
abundance: .
v_gene: TRBV10-3
CDR3aa: CATSPRGSITDTQYF
CDR3nt: TGTGCCACGAGTCCTAGGGGCTCAATCACAGATACGCAGTATTTT

j_gene: TRBJ2-1
d_gene: .
abundance: .
v_gene: TRBV18
CDR3aa: CASSPPSASYNEQFF
CDR3nt: TGTGCCAGCTCACCACCCTCGGCAAGCTACAATGAGCAGTTCTTC

j_gene: TRBJ2-1
d_gene: TRBD2
abundance: few
v_gene: TRBV5-1
CDR3aa: CASSLVLAGDGEQFF
CDR3nt: TGCGCCAGCAGCTTGGTACTAGCGGGAGACGGTGAGCAGTTCTTC

j_gene: TRBJ2-1
d_gene: .
abundance: .
v_gene: TRBV27
CDR3aa: CASSLTVERYNEQFF
CDR3nt: TGTGCCAGCAGTTTAACAGTGGAGCGGTACAATGAGCAGTTCTTC

j_gene: TRBJ2-3
d_gene: .
abundance: few
v_gene: TRBV6-1
CDR3aa: CASSEDPFLATDTQYF
CDR3nt: TGTGCCAGCAGTGAAGACCCCTTTCTCGCGACAGATACGCAGTATTTT

j_gene: TRBJ2-1
d_gene: TRBD2
abundance: many
v_gene: TRBV15
CDR3aa: CATSRDQTSGSHYNEQFF
CDR3nt: TGTGCCACCAGCAGAGATCAGACTAGCGGGAGTCATTACAATGAGCAGTTCTTC

j_gene: TRBJ2-1
d_gene: .
abundance: many
v_gene: TRBV12-3/TRBV12-4
CDR3aa: CASSSDQSSYNEQFF
CDR3nt: TGTGCCAGCAGTTCGGACCAGAGCTCCTACAATGAGCAGTTCTTC

j_gene: TRBJ1-1
d_gene: .
abundance: .
v_gene: TRBV12-3/TRBV12-4
CDR3aa: CASSSTGLPNTEAFF
CDR3nt: TGTGCCAGCAGTTCGACTGGGCTTCCGAACACTGAAGCTTTCTTT

j_gene: TRBJ2-1
d_gene: TRBD1
abundance: .
v_gene: TRBV25-1
CDR3aa: CASSEERKGANEQFF
CDR3nt: TGTGCCAGCAGTGAGGAGCGAAAGGGGGCCAATGAGCAGTTCTTC

j_gene: TRBJ2-1
d_gene: TRBD2
abundance: few
v_gene: TRBV5-6
CDR3aa: CASSFPGGPQQFF
CDR3nt: TGTGCCAGCAGCTTTCCGGGAGGGCCCCAGCAGTTCTTC

j_gene: TRBJ2-1
d_gene: .
abundance: .
v_gene: TRBV27
CDR3aa: CASSATRLNEQFF
CDR3nt: TGTGCCAGCAGTGCAACTAGACTGAATGAGCAGTTCTTC

j_gene: TRBJ1-3
d_gene: .
abundance: few
v_gene: TRBV12-3/TRBV12-4
CDR3aa: CASTQVSGNTIYF
CDR3nt: TGTGCCAGCACTCAAGTCTCTGGAAACACCATATATTTT

j_gene: TRBJ1-2
d_gene: .
abundance: .
v_gene: TRBV20-1
CDR3aa: CSARNWARDNSSNYGYTF
CDR3nt: TGCAGTGCTAGAAACTGGGCGCGGGACAATTCTTCTAACTATGGCTACACCTTC

j_gene: TRBJ2-2
d_gene: .
abundance: .
v_gene: TRBV3-1
CDR3aa: CASSQDSNGGELFF
CDR3nt: TGTGCCAGCAGCCAAGATAGTAACGGGGGGGAGCTGTTTTTT

j_gene: TRBJ2-3
d_gene: .
abundance: .
v_gene: TRBV4-2
CDR3aa: CASSQTPGNSGTDTQYF
CDR3nt: TGTGCCAGCAGCCAAACCCCCGGGAATTCGGGCACAGATACGCAGTATTTT

j_gene: TRBJ2-2
d_gene: .
abundance: .
v_gene: TRBV12-3/TRBV12-4
CDR3aa: CASRPAGSNTGELFF
CDR3nt: TGTGCCAGCAGGCCGGCGGGCTCGAACACCGGGGAGCTGTTTTTT

j_gene: TRBJ2-7
d_gene: .
abundance: few
v_gene: TRBV2
CDR3aa: CASSEVEGGEQYF
CDR3nt: TGTGCCAGCAGTGAAGTGGAGGGAGGCGAGCAGTACTTC

j_gene: TRBJ2-2
d_gene: .
abundance: few
v_gene: TRBV11-2
CDR3aa: CASSLDFVNLGTSPTGELFF
CDR3nt: TGTGCCAGCAGCTTAGATTTTGTCAACTTGGGGACATCCCCCACCGGGGAGCTGTTTTTT

j_gene: TRBJ2-7
d_gene: TRBD2
abundance: .
v_gene: TRBV20-1
CDR3aa: CSARGTSGSKYEQYF
CDR3nt: TGCAGTGCTAGGGGGACTAGCGGGAGTAAGTACGAGCAGTACTTC

j_gene: TRBJ2-7
d_gene: TRBD1
abundance: few
v_gene: TRBV29-1
CDR3aa: CSVLGPTGAYEQYF
CDR3nt: TGCAGCGTTTTGGGGCCCACAGGGGCCTACGAGCAGTACTTC

j_gene: TRBJ2-1
d_gene: TRBD2
abundance: few
v_gene: TRBV4-1
CDR3aa: CASSQEGSGTSGSYTNNNEQFF
CDR3nt: TGCGCCAGCAGCCAAGAAGGATCCGGGACTAGCGGGAGTTACACCAACAACAATGAGCAGTTCTTC

j_gene: TRBJ1-6
d_gene: .
abundance: .
v_gene: TRBV12-3/TRBV12-4
CDR3aa: CASSPKWSPLHF
CDR3nt: TGTGCCAGCAGTCCCAAATGGTCACCCCTCCACTTT

j_gene: TRBJ1-5
d_gene: TRBD1
abundance: .
v_gene: TRBV15
CDR3aa: CATSGQGRGQPQHF
CDR3nt: TGTGCCACCAGCGGACAGGGTAGAGGGCAGCCCCAGCATTTT

j_gene: TRBJ2-7
d_gene: TRBD2
abundance: few
v_gene: TRBV11-2
CDR3aa: CASRLSGSDEQYF
CDR3nt: TGTGCCAGCAGGTTAAGCGGGAGCGACGAGCAGTACTTC

j_gene: TRBJ2-5
d_gene: .
abundance: .
v_gene: TRBV7-9
CDR3aa: CASTLSGVQETQYF
CDR3nt: TGTGCCAGCACTCTATCGGGGGTCCAAGAGACCCAGTACTTC

j_gene: TRBJ1-1
d_gene: .
abundance: few
v_gene: TRBV20-1
CDR3aa: CSARDMGSQEGTEAFF
CDR3nt: TGCAGTGCTAGAGATATGGGGTCACAAGAGGGCACTGAAGCTTTCTTT

j_gene: TRBJ2-3
d_gene: .
abundance: few
v_gene: TRBV7-8
CDR3aa: CASRLQRAGRGDTQYF
CDR3nt: TGTGCCAGCAGACTACAGCGGGCTGGTCGGGGGGATACGCAGTATTTT

j_gene: TRBJ1-5
d_gene: .
abundance: few
v_gene: TRBV27
CDR3aa: CASSFIQSNQPQHF
CDR3nt: TGTGCCAGCAGTTTTATCCAGAGCAATCAGCCCCAGCATTTT